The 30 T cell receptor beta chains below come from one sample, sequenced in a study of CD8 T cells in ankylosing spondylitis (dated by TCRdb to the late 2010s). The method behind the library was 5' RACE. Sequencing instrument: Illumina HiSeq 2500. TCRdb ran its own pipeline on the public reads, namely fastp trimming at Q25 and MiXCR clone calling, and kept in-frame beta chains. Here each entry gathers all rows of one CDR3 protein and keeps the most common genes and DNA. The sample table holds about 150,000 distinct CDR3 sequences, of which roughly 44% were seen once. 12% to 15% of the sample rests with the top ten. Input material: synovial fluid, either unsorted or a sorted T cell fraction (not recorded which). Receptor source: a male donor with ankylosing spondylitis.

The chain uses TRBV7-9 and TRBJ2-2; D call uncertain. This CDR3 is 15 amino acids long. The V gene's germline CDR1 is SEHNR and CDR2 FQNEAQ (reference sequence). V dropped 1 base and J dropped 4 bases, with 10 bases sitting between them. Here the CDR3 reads CASSLETAVTGELFF. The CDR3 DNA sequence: TGTGCCAGCAGCTTAGAGACGGCCGTCACCGGGGAGCTGTTTTTT.

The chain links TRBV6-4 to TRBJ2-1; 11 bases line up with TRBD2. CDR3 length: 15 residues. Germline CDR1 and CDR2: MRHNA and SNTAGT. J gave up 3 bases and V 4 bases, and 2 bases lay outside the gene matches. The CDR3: CASSVSGGDYNEQFF. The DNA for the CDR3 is TGTGCCAGCAGTGTTAGCGGGGGGGACTACAATGAGCAGTTCTTC.

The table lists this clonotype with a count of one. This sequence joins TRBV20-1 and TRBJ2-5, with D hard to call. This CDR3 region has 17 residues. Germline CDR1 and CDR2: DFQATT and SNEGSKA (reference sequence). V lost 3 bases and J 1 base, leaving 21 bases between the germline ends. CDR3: CSASNSLKGYLQETQYF. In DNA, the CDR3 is TGCAGTGCTAGTAACAGTCTAAAGGGTTACCTCCAAGAGACCCAGTACTTC.

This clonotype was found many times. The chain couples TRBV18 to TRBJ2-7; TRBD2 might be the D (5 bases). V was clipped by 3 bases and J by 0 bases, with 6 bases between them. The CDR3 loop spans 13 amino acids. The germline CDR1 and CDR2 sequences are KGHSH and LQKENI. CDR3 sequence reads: CASSPGSSYEQYF. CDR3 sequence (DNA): TGTGCCAGCTCACCGGGGAGCTCCTACGAGCAGTACTTC.

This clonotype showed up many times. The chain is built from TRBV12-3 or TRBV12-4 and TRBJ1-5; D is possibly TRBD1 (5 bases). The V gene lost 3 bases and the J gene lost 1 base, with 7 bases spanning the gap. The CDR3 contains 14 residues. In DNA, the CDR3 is TGTGCCAGCAGTTTGGGGGAGAGCAATCAGCCCCAGCATTTT. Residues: CASSLGESNQPQHF.

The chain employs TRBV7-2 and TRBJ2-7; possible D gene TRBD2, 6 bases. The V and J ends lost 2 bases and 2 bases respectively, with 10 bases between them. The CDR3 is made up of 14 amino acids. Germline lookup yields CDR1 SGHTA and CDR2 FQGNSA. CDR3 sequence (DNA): TGTGCCAGCAGCTTAAGACTAGGACCCTACGAGCAGTACTTC. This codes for CASSLRLGPYEQYF.

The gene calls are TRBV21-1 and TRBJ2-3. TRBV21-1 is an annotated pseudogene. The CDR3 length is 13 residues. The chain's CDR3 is CASSAWSTDTQYF. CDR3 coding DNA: TGTGCCAGCAGCGCGTGGAGCACAGATACGCAGTATTTT.

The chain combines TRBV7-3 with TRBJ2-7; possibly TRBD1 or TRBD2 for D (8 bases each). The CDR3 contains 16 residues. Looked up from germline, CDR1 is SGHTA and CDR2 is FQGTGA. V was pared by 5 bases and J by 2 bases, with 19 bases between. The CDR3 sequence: CASSPTGGTGAYEQYF. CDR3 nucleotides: TGTGCCAGCAGCCCCACGGGAGGGACAGGTGCCTACGAGCAGTACTTC.

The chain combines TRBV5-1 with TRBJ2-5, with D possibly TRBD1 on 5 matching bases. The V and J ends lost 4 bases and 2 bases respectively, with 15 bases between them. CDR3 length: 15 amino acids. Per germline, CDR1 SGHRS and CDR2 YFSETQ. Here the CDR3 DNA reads TGCGCCAGCAGCCCCATGCAGGGATTACAAGAGACCCAGTACTTC. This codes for CASSPMQGLQETQYF.

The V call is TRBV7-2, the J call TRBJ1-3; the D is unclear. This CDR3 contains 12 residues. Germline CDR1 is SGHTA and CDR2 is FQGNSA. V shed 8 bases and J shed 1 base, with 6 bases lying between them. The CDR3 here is CASHLSGNTIYF. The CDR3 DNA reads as TGTGCCAGCCACTTATCTGGAAACACCATATATTTT.

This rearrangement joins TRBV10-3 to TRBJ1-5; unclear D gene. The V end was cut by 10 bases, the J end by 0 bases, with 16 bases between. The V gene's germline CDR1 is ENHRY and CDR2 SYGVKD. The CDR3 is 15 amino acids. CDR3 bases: TGTGCCACTGGGCCGGGCAAGATTAGCAATCAGCCCCAGCATTTT. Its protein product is CATGPGKISNQPQHF.

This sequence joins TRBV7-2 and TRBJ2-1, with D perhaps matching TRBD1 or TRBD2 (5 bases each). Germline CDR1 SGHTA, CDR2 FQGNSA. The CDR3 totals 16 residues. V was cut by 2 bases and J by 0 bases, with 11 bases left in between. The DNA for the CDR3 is TGTGCCAGCAGCTTATCGGCAGGGACCTCCTACAATGAGCAGTTCTTC. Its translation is CASSLSAGTSYNEQFF.

CDR3 in amino acids: CAIRLAVYNEQFF. In nucleotides, the CDR3 is TGTGCCATCAGGCTAGCGGTCTACAATGAGCAGTTCTTC. V is TRBV10-3 and J is TRBJ2-1, with 7 bases identical to TRBD2. With V trimmed by 6 bases and J by 3 bases, 2 bases remained unmatched. Per germline, CDR1 ENHRY and CDR2 SYGVKD. The CDR3 is 13 residues long.

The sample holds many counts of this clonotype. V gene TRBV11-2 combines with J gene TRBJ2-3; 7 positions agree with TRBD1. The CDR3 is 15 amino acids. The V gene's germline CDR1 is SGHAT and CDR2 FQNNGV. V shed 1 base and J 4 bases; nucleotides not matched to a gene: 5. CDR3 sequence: CASSLGTGLADTQYF. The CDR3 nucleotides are TGTGCCAGCAGCTTAGGGACAGGCTTAGCAGATACGCAGTATTTT. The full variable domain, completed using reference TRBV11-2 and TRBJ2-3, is EAGVAQSPRYKIIEKRQSVAFWCNPISGHATLYWYQQILGQGPKLLIQFQNNGVVDDSQLPKDRFSAERLKGVDSTLKIQPAKLEDSAVYLCASSLGTGLADTQYFGPGTRLTVL.

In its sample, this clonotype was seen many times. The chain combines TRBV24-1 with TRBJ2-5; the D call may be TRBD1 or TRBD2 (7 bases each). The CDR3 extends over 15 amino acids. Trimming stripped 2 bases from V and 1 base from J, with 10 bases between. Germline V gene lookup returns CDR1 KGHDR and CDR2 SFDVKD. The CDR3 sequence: CATSDSGGGQETQYF. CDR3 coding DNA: TGTGCCACCAGTGATTCAGGGGGGGGCCAAGAGACCCAGTACTTC.

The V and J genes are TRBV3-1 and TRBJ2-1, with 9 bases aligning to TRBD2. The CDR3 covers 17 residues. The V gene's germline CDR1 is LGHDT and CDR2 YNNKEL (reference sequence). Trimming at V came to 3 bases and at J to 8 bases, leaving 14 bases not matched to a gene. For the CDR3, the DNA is TGTGCCAGCAGCCAGTCGCGGGGCGGGGGGGCCGTGCATGAGCAGTTCTTC. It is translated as CASSQSRGGGAVHEQFF.

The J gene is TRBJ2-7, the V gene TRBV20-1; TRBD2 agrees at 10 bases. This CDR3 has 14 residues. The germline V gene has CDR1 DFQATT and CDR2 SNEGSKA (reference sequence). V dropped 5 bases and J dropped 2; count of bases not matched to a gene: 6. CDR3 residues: CSAFGLAVTYEQYF. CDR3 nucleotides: TGCAGTGCTTTCGGACTAGCGGTAACCTACGAGCAGTACTTC.

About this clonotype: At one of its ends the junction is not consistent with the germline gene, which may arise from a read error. Here the CDR3 reads CATKRAPRGLGDLFF. The CDR3 DNA is TGTGCCACCAAGCGAGCCCCCAGGGGGCTAGGGGACCTGTTTTTT. V is TRBV24-1 and J is TRBJ2-2; 8 nucleotides agree with TRBD1. There are 15 residues in the CDR3. Germline CDR1 KGHDR, CDR2 SFDVKD.

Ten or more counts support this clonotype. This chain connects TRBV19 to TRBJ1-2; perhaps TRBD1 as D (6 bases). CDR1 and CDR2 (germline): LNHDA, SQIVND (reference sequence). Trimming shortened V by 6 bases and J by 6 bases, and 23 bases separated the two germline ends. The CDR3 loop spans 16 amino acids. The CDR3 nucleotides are TGTGCCAGTAGGAGGGGTGCACAGGGCCCATTGAATGGCTACACCTTC. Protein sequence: CASRRGAQGPLNGYTF.

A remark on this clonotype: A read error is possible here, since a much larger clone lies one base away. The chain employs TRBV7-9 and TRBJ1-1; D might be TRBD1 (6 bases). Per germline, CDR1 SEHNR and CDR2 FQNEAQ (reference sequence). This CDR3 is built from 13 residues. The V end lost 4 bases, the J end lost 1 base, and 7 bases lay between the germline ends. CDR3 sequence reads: CASSWTENTEAFF. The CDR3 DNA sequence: TGTGCCAGCAGCTGGACAGAGAACACTGAAGCTTTCTTT.

CDR3 region: CASSLVGLNGELFF. CDR3 nucleotides: TGTGCCAGCAGCTTGGTGGGGCTGAACGGGGAGCTGTTTTTT. The chain has TRBV5-5 and TRBJ2-2; tentative D call: TRBD1 (5 bases). The CDR3 is made up of 14 amino acids. Trimming took off 0 bases at V and 7 bases at J, with 10 bases between the two ends. Germline V lookup: CDR1 SGHKS, CDR2 YYEKEE (reference sequence).

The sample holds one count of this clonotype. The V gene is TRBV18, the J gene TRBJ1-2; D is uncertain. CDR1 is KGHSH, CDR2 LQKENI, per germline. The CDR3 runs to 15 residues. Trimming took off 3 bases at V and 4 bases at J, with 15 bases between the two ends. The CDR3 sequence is CASSPTLPPSYGYTF. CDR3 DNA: TGTGCCAGCTCACCCACATTGCCCCCCAGCTATGGCTACACCTTC.

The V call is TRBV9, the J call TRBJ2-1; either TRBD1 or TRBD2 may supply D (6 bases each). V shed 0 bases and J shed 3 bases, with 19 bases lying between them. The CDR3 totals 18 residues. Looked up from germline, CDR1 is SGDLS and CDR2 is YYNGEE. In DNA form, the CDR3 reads TGTGCCAGCAGCGTAGGAGGGGGGATTTACGCCTACTACAATGAGCAGTTCTTC. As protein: CASSVGGGIYAYYNEQFF. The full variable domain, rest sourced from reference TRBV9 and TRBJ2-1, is DSGVTQTPKHLITATGQRVTLRCSPRSGDLSVYWYQQSLDQGLQFLIQYYNGEERAKGNILERFSAQQFPDLHSELNLSSLELGDSALYFCASSVGGGIYAYYNEQFFGPGTRLTVL.

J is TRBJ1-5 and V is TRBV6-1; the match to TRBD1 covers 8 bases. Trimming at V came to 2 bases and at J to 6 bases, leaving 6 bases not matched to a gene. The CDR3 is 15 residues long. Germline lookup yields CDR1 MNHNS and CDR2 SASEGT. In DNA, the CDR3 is TGTGCCAGCAGTGAACCGCGGACAGGGAGTCAGCCCCAGCATTTT. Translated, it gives CASSEPRTGSQPQHF.

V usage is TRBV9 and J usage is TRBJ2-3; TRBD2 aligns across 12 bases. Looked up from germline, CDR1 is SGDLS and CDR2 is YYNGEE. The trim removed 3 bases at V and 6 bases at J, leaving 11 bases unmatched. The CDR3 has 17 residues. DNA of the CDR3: TGTGCCAGCAGCGAACCCCTAGCGGGAGGGCCCCGCGATACGCAGTATTTT. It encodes CASSEPLAGGPRDTQYF.

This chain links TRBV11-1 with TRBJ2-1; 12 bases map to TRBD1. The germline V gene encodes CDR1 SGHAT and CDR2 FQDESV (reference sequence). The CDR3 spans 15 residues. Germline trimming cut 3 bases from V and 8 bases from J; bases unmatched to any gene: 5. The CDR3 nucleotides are TGTGCCAGCAGCTTTGGGACAGGGGGCTTCTATGAGCAGTTCTTC. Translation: CASSFGTGGFYEQFF.

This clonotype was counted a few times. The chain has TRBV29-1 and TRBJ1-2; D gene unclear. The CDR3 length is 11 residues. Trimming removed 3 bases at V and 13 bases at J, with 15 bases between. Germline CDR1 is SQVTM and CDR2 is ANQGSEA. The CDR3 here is CSVDPGFDATF. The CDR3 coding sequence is TGCAGCGTTGACCCGGGTTTTGATGCCACCTTC.

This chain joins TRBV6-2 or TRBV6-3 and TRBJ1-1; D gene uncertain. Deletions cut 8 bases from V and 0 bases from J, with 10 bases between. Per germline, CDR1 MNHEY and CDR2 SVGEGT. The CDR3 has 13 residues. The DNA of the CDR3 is TGTGCCAGCTGCGGAGCGATGAACACTGAAGCTTTCTTT. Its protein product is CASCGAMNTEAFF.

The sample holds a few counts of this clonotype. CDR3: CSARAWTGLDEQYF. The CDR3 DNA reads as TGCAGTGCTAGAGCCTGGACTGGTTTGGATGAGCAGTACTTC. The rearrangement joins TRBV20-1 to TRBJ2-7; weak D call: TRBD2 (5 bases). The ends were cut back, 1 base at V and 7 bases at J, with 17 bases in the middle. The CDR3 has 14 amino acids. The germline gives CDR1 DFQATT, CDR2 SNEGSKA (reference sequence).

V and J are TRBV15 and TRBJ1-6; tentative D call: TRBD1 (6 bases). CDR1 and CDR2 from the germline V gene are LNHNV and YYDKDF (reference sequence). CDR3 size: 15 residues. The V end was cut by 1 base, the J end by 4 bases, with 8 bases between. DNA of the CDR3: TGTGCCACCAGCAGAGGCAGGGGATATAATTCACCCCTCCACTTT. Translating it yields CATSRGRGYNSPLHF.